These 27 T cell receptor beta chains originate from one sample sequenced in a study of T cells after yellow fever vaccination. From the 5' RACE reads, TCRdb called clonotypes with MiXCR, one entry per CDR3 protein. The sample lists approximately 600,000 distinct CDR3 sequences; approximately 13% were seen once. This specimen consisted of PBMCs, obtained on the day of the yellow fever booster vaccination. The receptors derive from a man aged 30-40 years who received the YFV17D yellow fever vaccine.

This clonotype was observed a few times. CDR3 sequence (DNA): TGTGCCAGCAGCCGGGACTATGATGGTGAGCAGTTCTTC. This encodes CASSRDYDGEQFF. The V call is TRBV11-3, the J call TRBJ2-1; 7 bases are a match to TRBD2. This CDR3 has 13 amino acids. After removal of 5 bases from V and 9 bases from J, the junction contained 7 bases not matched to a gene. The germline CDR1 and CDR2 sequences are SGHNT and YENEEA.

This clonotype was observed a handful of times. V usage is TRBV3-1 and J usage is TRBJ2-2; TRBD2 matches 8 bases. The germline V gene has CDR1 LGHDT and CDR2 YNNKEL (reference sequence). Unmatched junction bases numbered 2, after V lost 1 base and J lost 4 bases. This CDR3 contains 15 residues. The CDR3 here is CASSQVRGGTGELFF. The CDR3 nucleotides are TGTGCCAGCAGCCAAGTTCGGGGGGGCACCGGGGAGCTGTTTTTT.

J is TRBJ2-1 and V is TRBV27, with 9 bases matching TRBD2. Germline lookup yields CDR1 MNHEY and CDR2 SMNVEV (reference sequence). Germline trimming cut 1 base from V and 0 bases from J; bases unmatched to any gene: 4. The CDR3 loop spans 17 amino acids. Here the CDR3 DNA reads TGTGCCAGCAGTTTATGGGGCGGGAGGGCCTCCTACAATGAGCAGTTCTTC. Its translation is CASSLWGGRASYNEQFF.

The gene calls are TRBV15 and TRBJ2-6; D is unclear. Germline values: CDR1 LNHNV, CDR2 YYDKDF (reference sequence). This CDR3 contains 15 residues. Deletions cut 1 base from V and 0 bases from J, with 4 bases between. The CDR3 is CATSRVASGANVLTF. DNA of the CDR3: TGTGCCACCAGCAGAGTGGCCTCTGGGGCCAACGTCCTGACTTTC. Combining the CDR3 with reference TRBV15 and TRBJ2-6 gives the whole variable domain DAMVIQNPRYQVTQFGKPVTLSCSQTLNHNVMYWYQQKSSQAPKLLFHYYDKDFNNEADTPDNFQSRRPNTSFCFLDIRSPGLGDTAMYLCATSRVASGANVLTFGAGSRLTVL.

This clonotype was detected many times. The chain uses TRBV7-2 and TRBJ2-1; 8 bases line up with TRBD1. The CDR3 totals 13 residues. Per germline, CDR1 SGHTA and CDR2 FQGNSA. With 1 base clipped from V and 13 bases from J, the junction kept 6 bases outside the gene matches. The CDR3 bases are TGTGCCAGCAGCTTAGATCCTGGGACAGGACAGTTCTTC. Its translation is CASSLDPGTGQFF.

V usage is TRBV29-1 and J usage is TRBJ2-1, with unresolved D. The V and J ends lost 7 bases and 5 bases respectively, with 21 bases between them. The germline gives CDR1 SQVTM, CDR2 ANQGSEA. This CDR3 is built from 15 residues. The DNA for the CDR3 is TGCAGCGCCAGGCAGTATAGTCCCCGAAACAATGAGCAGTTCTTC. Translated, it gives CSARQYSPRNNEQFF.

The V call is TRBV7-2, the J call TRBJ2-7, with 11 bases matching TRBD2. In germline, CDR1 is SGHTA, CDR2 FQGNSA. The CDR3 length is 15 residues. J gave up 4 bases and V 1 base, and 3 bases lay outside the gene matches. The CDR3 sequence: CASSLVTSGKYEQYF. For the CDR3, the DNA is TGTGCCAGCAGCTTAGTGACTAGCGGGAAGTACGAGCAGTACTTC.

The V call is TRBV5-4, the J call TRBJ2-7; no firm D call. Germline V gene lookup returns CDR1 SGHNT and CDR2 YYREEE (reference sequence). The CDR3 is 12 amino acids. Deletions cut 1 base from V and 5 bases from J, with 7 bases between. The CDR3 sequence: CASSLLTHEQYF. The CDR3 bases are TGTGCCAGCAGCTTGTTAACCCACGAGCAGTACTTC.

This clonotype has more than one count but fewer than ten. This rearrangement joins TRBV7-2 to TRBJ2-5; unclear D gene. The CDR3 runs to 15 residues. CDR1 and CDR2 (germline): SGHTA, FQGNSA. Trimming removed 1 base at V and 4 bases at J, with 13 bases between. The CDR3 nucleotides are TGTGCCAGCAGCTTAGACCCGAACCCCACAGAGACCCAGTACTTC. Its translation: CASSLDPNPTETQYF.

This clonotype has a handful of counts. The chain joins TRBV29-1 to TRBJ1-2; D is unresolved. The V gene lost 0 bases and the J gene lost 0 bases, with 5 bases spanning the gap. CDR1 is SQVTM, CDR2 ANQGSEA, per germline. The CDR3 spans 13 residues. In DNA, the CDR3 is TGCAGCGTTGAAGATGGGTCTAACTATGGCTACACCTTC. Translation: CSVEDGSNYGYTF.

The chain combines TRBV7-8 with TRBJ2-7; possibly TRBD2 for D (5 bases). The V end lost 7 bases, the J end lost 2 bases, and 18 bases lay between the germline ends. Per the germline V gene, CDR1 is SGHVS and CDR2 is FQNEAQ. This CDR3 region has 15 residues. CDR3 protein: CASTRGLGLPYEQYF. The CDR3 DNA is TGTGCCAGCACCAGAGGGTTAGGGTTACCCTACGAGCAGTACTTC.

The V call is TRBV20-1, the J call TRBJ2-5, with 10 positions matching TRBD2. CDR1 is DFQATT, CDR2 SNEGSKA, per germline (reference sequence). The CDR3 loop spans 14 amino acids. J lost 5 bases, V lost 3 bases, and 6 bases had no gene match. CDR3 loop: CSASPSGSWETQYF. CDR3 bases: TGCAGTGCTAGCCCTAGCGGGAGTTGGGAGACCCAGTACTTC.

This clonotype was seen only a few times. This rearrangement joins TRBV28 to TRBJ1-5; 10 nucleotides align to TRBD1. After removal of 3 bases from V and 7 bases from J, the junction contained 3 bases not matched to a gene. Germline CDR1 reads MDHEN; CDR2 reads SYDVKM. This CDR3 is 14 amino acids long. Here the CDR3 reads CASSLWTGGQPQHF. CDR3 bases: TGTGCCAGCAGTTTGTGGACAGGGGGACAGCCCCAGCATTTT.

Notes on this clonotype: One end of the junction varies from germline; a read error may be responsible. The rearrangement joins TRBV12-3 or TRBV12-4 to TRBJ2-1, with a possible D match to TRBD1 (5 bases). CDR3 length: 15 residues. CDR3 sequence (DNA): TGTGACAGCAGTTTTGGGGCGAGCTTCAGCAATGAGCAGTTCTTC. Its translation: CDSSFGASFSNEQFF.

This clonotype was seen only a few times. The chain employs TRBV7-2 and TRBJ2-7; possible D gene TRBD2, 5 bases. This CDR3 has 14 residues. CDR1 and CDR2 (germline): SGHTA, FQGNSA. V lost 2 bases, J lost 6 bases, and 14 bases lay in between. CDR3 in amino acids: CASSLNPGLAEQYF. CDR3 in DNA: TGTGCCAGCAGCTTAAACCCGGGGTTGGCCGAGCAGTACTTC. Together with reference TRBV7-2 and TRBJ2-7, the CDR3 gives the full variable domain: GAGVSQSPSNKVTEKGKDVELRCDPISGHTALYWYRQSLGQGLEFLIYFQGNSAPDKSGLPSDRFSAERTGGSVSTLTIQRTQQEDSAVYLCASSLNPGLAEQYFGPGTRLTVT.

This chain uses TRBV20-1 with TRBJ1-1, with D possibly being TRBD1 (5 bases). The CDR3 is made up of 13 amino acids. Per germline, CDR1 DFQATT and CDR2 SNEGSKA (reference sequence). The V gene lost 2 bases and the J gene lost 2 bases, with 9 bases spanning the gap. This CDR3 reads CSARSQGNTEAFF. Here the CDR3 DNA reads TGCAGTGCTAGATCGCAGGGTAACACTGAAGCTTTCTTT.

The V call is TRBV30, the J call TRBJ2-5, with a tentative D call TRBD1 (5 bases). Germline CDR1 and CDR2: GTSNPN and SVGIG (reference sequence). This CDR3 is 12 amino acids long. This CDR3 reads CAWSLRGETQYF. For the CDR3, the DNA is TGTGCTTGGTCTCTTAGGGGAGAGACCCAGTACTTC. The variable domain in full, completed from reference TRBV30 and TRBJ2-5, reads SQTIHQWPATLVQPVGSPLSLECTVEGTSNPNLYWYRQAAGRGLQLLFYSVGIGQISSEVPQNLSASRPQDRQFILSSKKLLLSDSGFYLCAWSLRGETQYFGPGTRLLVL.

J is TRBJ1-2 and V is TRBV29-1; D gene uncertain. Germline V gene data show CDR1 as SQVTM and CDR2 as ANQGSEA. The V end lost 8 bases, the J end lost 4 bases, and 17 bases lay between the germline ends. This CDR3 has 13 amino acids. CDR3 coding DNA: TGCAGCCTCGTTTTCAGCCGAGCCTATGGCTACACCTTC. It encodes CSLVFSRAYGYTF.

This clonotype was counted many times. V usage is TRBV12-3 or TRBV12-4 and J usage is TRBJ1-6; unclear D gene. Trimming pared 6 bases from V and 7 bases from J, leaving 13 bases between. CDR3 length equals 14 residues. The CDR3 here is CASRTGGENSPLHF. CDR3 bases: TGTGCCAGCAGAACTGGCGGAGAGAATTCACCCCTCCACTTT.

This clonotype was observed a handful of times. The DNA for the CDR3 is TGCAGTGCCACAGAAGGGACTAGAGATACCCGGTATTCCTACGAGCAGTACTTC. Amino acids: CSATEGTRDTRYSYEQYF. The gene calls are TRBV20-1 and TRBJ2-7, with TRBD2 identical over 8 bases. The germline gives CDR1 DFQATT, CDR2 SNEGSKA (reference sequence). The CDR3 has 18 amino acids. The V gene end was trimmed by 6 bases and the J gene end by 1 base; junction bases not matched to a gene: 20.

The CDR3 reads CASSSWGTGELFF. The DNA for the CDR3 is TGTGCCAGCAGTTCCTGGGGCACCGGGGAGCTGTTTTTT. This rearrangement joins TRBV28 to TRBJ2-2, with no clear D. The CDR3 has 13 amino acids. Germline V gene sequence: CDR1 MDHEN, CDR2 SYDVKM. Trimming stripped 4 bases from V and 4 bases from J, with 7 bases between.

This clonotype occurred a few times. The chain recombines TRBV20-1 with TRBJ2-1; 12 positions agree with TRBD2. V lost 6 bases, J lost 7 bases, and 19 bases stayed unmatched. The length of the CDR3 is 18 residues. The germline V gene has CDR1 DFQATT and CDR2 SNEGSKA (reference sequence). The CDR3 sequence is CSAPGLAGGPNVDNEQFF. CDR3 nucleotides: TGCAGTGCCCCGGGGCTAGCGGGAGGGCCAAATGTGGATAATGAGCAGTTCTTC.

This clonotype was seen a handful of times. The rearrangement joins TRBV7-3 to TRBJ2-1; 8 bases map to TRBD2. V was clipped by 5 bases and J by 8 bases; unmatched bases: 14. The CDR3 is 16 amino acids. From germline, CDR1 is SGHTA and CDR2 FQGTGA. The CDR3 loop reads CASSPSGTRGMDEQFF. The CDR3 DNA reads TGTGCCAGCAGCCCATCCGGGACTAGGGGTATGGATGAGCAGTTCTTC.

For the CDR3, the DNA is TGTGCCAGCAGCCACCAGGCTAGCGGGAGTCTGGGGCATGAGCAGTTCTTC. It translates to CASSHQASGSLGHEQFF. The V gene is TRBV14, the J gene TRBJ2-1; 10 nucleotides agree with TRBD2. After removal of 3 bases from V and 8 bases from J, the junction contained 13 bases not matched to a gene. The germline gives CDR1 SGHDN, CDR2 FVKESK. CDR3 length: 17 residues.

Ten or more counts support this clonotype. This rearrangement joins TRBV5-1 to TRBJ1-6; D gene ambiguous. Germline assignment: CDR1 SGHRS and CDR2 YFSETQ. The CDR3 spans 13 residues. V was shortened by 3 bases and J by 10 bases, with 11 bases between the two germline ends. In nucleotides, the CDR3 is TGCGCCAGCAGCTCGGATGCGGGGTCACCCCTCCACTTT. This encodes CASSSDAGSPLHF.

The CDR3 loop is CASSPQGRDYEQYF. CDR3 nucleotides: TGTGCCAGCTCACCACAGGGAAGGGACTACGAGCAGTACTTC. The V and J genes are TRBV18 and TRBJ2-7; D is uncertain. The CDR3 spans 14 residues. The germline V gene has CDR1 KGHSH and CDR2 LQKENI. Deletions cut 1 base from V and 3 bases from J, with 10 bases between.

CDR3 amino acids: CASSLGVVETQYF. CDR3 DNA sequence: TGTGCCAGCAGCTTAGGGGTCGTTGAGACCCAGTACTTC. The genes are TRBV7-2 and TRBJ2-5, with no clear D. Germline assignment: CDR1 SGHTA and CDR2 FQGNSA. The ends were cut back, 1 base at V and 5 bases at J, with 8 bases in the middle. CDR3 length: 13 amino acids.